This TCR beta chain was captured in a study of tumor-infiltrating lymphocytes in primary liver carcinoma. The overall study: The cohort included men and women aged 30 to 69 years. Points from the study as a whole: Blood fell significantly below tumors in its top-250-clone fraction (p = 0.039). Tumor region pairs outstripped tumor-adjacent and tumor-blood pairs in overlap.

Total RNA amounting to roughly 450 ng was the source from which TCR beta cDNA was made with a constant-region primer. Three rounds of nested multiplex PCR with slightly modified ARM-PCR produced TCR beta libraries. The first two PCR rounds, approximately 10 cycles each, used TRBV1-TRBV30 forward primers and a C-beta reverse primer. TCRdb re-called the multiplex PCR reads through MiXCR, storing one row per CDR3 protein. The sample lists 25,000 to 35,000 distinct CDR3 sequences; around two thirds were seen once. Unsorted bulk tissue, roughly 20-34 mg of it, served as the source for co-extraction of RNA and DNA. Chronic HBV infection was present, with no prior treatment. This clonotype ranks as medium-sized. Antigen: not known. Germline CDR1 and CDR2: MNHEY and SVGEGT. This CDR3 contains 12 residues. Trimming pared 8 bases from V and 10 bases from J, leaving 15 bases between.

This clonotype originated in a woman in her thirties with primary liver carcinoma and hepatitis B virus infection. V is TRBV6-2 or TRBV6-3 and J is TRBJ2-1; perhaps TRBD2 as D (5 bases). The sequenced material came from liver tumor tissue from sampling region 3. Subset here: tumor region T3, left-lateral pole. The chain's CDR3 is CASGLPPREQFF. The DNA for the CDR3 is TGTGCCAGCGGACTGCCTCCGAGAGAGCAGTTCTTC.